Here is one T cell receptor (beta chain) with its context. Its antigen is not identified. The CDR3 is made up of 13 amino acids. CDR1 LNHDA and CDR2 SQIVND come from the germline V gene (reference sequence). V shed 3 bases and J shed 4 bases, with 9 bases lying between them. This sample is drawn from a study of OX40 agonist ivuxolimab in advanced cancers. As for the study in general: Melanoma, hepatocellular carcinoma, head and neck or renal cell cancer occurred in dose-escalation patients.

Sequencing used immunoSEQ multiplex PCR; TCRdb keeps in-frame clones, though not all of them. This table has about 50,000 clones, 85% to 90% appearing once. Patients were excluded for autoimmune disease history or systemic immunosuppression. Study outcomes and limitations: Clonal expansion by week 6 occurred in CD4+ and CD8+ blood T cells (at 0.1 to 3.0 mg/kg). Compared with others, partial responders at 0.1-3.0 mg/kg displayed clonal expansion among the lowest.

The sample here was CD4+ or CD8+ T cells sorted from blood, taken in a trial of the OX40 agonist ivuxolimab. V is TRBV19 and J is TRBJ2-5, with no clear D. The sequence was collected from an adult with an advanced solid tumor such as melanoma, head and neck, liver or kidney cancer. As DNA, the CDR3 is TGTGCCAGTAGTATCGGCCCTGGAGAGACCCAGTACTTC. It is translated as CASSIGPGETQYF.